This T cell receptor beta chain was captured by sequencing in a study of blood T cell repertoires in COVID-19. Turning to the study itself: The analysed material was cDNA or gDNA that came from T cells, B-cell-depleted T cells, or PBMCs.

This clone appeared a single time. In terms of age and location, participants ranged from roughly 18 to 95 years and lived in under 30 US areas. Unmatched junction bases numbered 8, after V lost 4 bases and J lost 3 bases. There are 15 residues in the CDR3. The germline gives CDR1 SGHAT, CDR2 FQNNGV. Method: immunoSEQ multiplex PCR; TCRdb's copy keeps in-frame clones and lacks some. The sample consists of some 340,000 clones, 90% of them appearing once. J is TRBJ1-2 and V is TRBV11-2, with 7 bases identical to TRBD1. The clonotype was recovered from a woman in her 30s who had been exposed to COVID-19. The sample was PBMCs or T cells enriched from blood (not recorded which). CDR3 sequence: CASSYPGQIYYGYTF. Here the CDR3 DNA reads TGTGCCAGCAGCTATCCGGGACAGATTTACTATGGCTACACCTTC.